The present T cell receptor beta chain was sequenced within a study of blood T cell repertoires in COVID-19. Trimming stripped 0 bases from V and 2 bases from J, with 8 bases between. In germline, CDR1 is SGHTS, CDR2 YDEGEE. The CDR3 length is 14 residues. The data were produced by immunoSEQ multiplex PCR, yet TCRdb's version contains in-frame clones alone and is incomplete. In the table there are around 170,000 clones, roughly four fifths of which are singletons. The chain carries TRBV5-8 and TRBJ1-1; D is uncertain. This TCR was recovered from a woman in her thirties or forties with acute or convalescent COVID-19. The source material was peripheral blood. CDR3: CASSLGAGNTEAFF. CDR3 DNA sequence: TGTGCCAGCAGCTTGGGGGCCGGTAACACTGAAGCTTTCTTT.